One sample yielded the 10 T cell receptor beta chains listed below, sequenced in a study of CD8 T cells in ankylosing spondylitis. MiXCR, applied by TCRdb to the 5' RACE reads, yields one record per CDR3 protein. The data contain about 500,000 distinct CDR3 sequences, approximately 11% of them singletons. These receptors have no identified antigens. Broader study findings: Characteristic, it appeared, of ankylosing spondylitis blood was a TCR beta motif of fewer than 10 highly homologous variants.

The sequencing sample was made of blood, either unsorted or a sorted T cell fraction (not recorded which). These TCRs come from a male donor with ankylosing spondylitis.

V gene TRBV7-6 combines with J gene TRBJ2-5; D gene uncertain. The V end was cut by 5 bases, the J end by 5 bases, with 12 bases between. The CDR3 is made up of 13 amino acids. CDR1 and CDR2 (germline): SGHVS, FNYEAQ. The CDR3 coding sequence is TGTGCCAGCAGCAGGACGCTGGGGGAGACCCAGTACTTC. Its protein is CASSRTLGETQYF.

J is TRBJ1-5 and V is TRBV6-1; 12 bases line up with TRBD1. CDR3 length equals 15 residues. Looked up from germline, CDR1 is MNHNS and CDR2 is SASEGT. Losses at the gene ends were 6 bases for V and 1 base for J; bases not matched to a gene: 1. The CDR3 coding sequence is TGTGCCAGCAGGGGACAGGGGGCGAGCAATCAGCCCCAGCATTTT. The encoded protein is CASRGQGASNQPQHF.

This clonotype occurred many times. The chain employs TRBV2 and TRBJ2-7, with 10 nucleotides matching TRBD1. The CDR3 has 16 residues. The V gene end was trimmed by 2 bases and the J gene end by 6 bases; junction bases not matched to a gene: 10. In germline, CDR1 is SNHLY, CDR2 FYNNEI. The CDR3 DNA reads TGTGCCAGCAGTGAATTCCCGGGACAGGGGTCTCTCGAGCAGTACTTC. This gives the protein CASSEFPGQGSLEQYF.

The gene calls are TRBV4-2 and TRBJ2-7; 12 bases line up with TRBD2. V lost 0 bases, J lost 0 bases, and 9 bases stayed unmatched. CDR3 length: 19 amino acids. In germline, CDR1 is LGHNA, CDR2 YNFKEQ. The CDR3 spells CASSQEVGLAGSRSYEQYF. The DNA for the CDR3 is TGTGCCAGCAGCCAAGAAGTAGGACTAGCGGGATCCCGCTCCTACGAGCAGTACTTC.

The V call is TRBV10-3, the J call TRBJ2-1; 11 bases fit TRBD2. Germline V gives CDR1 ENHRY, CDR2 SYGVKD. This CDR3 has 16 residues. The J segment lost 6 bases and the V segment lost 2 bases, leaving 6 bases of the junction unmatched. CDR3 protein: CAISETSGRTPNEQFF. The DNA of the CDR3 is TGTGCCATCAGTGAGACTAGCGGGAGAACTCCCAATGAGCAGTTCTTC.

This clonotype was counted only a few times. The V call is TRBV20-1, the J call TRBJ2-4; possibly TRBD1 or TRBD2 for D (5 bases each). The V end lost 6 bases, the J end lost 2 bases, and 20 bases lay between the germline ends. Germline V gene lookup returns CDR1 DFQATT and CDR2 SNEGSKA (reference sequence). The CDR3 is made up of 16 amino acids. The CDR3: CSAGTQWRWSKNIQYF. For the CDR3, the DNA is TGCAGTGCAGGGACCCAATGGAGATGGTCCAAAAACATTCAGTACTTC.

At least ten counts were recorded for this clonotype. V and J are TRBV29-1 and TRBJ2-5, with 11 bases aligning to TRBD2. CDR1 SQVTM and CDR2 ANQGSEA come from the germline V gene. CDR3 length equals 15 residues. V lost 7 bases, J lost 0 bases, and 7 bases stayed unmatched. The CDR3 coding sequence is TGCAGCGGACGTGGGACTAGCGGTTACCAAGAGACCCAGTACTTC. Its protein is CSGRGTSGYQETQYF.

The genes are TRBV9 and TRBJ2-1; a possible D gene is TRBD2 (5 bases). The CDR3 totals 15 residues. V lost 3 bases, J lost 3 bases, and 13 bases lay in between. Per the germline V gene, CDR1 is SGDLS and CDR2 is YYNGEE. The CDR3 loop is CASSESEGHYNEQFF. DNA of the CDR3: TGTGCCAGCAGCGAGAGTGAGGGCCACTACAATGAGCAGTTCTTC.

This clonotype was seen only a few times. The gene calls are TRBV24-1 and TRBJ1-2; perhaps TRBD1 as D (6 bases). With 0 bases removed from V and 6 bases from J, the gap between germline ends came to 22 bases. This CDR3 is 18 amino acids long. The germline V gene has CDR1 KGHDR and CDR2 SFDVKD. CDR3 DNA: TGTGCCACCAGTGATTTGCAATCGGACAGCCTTAGCGGGCATGGCTACACCTTC. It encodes CATSDLQSDSLSGHGYTF.

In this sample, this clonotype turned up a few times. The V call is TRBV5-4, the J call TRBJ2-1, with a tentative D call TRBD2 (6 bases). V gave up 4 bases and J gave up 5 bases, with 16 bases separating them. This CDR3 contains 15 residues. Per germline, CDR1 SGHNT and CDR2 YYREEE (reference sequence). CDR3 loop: CASSRDSRRDNEQFF. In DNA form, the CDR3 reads TGTGCCAGCAGCCGGGACTCCCGTCGAGACAATGAGCAGTTCTTC.